This TCR beta chain was profiled in a study of control samples from healthy donors and cancer patients. The repertoire was sequenced with immunoSEQ multiplex PCR; TCRdb's copy has only in-frame clones and lacks some. This sample has roughly 170,000 clones; roughly 93% occur once, and the top ten carry approximately 1.5%. Germline V gene lookup returns CDR1 GTSNPN and CDR2 SVGIG (reference sequence). The CDR3 is 20 residues long. The V and J ends lost 1 base and 2 bases, in that order; junction bases with no gene match: 22. This chain uses TRBV30 with TRBJ2-7, with TRBD1 identical over 8 bases. This clonotype was sampled from a man younger than 35 in good health. Sequencing used blood. The CDR3 sequence is CAWSGLGDRTNYRTTYEQYF. The CDR3, as DNA: TGTGCCTGGAGTGGCCTGGGGGACAGGACTAACTACCGAACTACCTACGAGCAGTACTTC.